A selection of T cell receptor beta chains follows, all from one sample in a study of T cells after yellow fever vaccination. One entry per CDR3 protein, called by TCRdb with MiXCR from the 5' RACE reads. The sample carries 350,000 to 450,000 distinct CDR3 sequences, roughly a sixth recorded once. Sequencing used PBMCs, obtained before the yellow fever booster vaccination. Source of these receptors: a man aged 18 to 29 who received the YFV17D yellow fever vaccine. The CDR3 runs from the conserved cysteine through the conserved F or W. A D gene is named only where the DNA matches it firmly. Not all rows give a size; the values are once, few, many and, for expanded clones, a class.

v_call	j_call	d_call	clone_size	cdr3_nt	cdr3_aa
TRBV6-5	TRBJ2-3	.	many	TGTGCCAGCAGTGAATCAGATACGCAGTATTTT	CASSESDTQYF
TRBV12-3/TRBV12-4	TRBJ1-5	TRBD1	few	TGTGCCAGCATGGCAGGGGGACACAGCAATCAGCCCCAGCATTTT	CASMAGGHSNQPQHF
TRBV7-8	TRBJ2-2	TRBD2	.	TGTGCCACTATCGGGGGAGGGGAGATTATCACCGGGGAGCTGTTTTTT	CATIGGGEIITGELFF
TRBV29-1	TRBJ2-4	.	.	TGCAGCGTTGAACGATCGGCAGGGGACATTCAGTACTTC	CSVERSAGDIQYF
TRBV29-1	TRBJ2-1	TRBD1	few	TGCAGCGGTCGGGACAGCTCCTACAATGAGCAGTTCTTC	CSGRDSSYNEQFF
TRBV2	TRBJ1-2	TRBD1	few	TGTGCCAGCATACAGACAGGGTTCGACTATGGCTACACCTTC	CASIQTGFDYGYTF
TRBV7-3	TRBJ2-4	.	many	TGTGCCAGCAGCTTAAAAGGAGAAAACATTCAGTACTTC	CASSLKGENIQYF
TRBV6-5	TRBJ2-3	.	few	TGTGCCAGCAGGGTAGGGGTCGTCGGGGATACGCAGTATTTT	CASRVGVVGDTQYF
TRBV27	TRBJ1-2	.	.	TGTGCCAGCAGTTGGGCGTCTCGGGGGCTCTTCTATGGCTACACCTTC	CASSWASRGLFYGYTF
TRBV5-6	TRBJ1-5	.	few	TGTGCCAGCAGCTTGTTCAGGGACAATCAGCCCCAGCATTTT	CASSLFRDNQPQHF
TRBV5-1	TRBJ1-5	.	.	TGCGCCAGCAGCTTGGCCGGGTCAGGGGATAGCAATCAGCCCCAGCATTTT	CASSLAGSGDSNQPQHF